This paragraph reports one T cell receptor (beta chain). Its antigen is still unknown. The source of the sample is a study of T cells in Graves' hyperthyroidism and ophthalmopathy. Study-wide results and caveats: Most expanded thyroid clonotypes above 0.001 recurred in blood. Median prediction lead before ophthalmopathy onset was about 6.3 months with the model.

Patients were excluded for uncontrolled infection, other autoimmune disease, pregnancy or lactation. TCR beta CDR3 regions were amplified from RNA transcripts. TCR CDR3 regions were first amplified by RT-PCR with HTBI primers. TCRdb reprocessed the multiplex PCR reads with MiXCR, giving one entry per CDR3 protein. Of some 320,000 distinct CDR3 sequences detected, about 13% appear once; the ten largest clones hold 30% to 35%. The TCR was taken from a woman between 40 and 50 years old with Graves' ophthalmopathy. Source material: blood.

CDR3: CASQRYGSSGGTLHF. Written as DNA, the CDR3 is TGTGCCAGTCAACGGTACGGCAGCTCGGGAGGCACCCTCCACTTT. V usage is TRBV19 and J usage is TRBJ1-6; D gene uncertain. V gave up 8 bases and J gave up 14 bases, with 25 bases separating them. Germline V gene sequence: CDR1 LNHDA, CDR2 SQIVND (reference sequence). The CDR3 totals 15 residues.